This T cell receptor (beta chain) was sequenced during a study of T cell repertoires in cytomegalovirus infection. Study overall: The authors used CMV epitopes that were HLA-C-restricted (recently identified) and HLA-B-restricted (well studied). Public TCR beta signatures provided an indication of both CMV infection and a matching HLA type. Notes on the study in general: Individuals carrying CMV plus the relevant HLA were identified by cumulative frequency of public TCR beta families. What dominated the ex vivo response were HLA-C-restricted CMV-specific TCR beta clonotypes.

Only a few counts were recorded for this clonotype. Its antigen is still unknown. This CDR3 spans 18 amino acids. Germline V CDR1 and CDR2: WSHSY, SAAADI. Trimming cost V 2 bases and J 3 bases, with 21 bases left between them. TCRdb ran MiXCR on the reads and lists one entry per CDR3 protein. Among about a million distinct CDR3 sequences, under 40% were seen once, and the ten largest hold around 15%. Source: cultured CD8+ T cells from PBMCs, taken from culture after CMV antigen stimulation. The clonotype was recovered from a human donor in good health (CMV status not recorded). Some clones in this sample may be carry-over from other donors' samples. The chain combines TRBV10-2 with TRBJ2-3; D perhaps matches TRBD2 (5 bases). CDR3 region: CASSESGKGISLTDTQYF. CDR3 DNA: TGCGCCAGCAGTGAGAGCGGTAAAGGGATCAGCTTAACAGATACGCAGTATTTT.